These 31 T cell receptor beta chains were sequenced from one sample in a study of shared clonotypes between healthy human individuals. Naive CD8 cells comprised CD45RO-negative, CCR7-positively selected cells, excluding terminally differentiated effector memory CD45RA+ cells. The table came from immunoSEQ multiplex PCR; TCRdb's copy has only in-frame clones and leaves some out. The repertoire holds about 2 million clones, with about 95% as singletons. Sequenced material: naive CD8+ T cells sorted from blood. The receptors stem from a man aged 18-30 years in good health.

This chain joins TRBV5-1 and TRBJ1-1, with unresolved D. This CDR3 is 16 amino acids long. Trimming stripped 0 bases from V and 3 bases from J, with 15 bases between. Germline V gene data show CDR1 as SGHRS and CDR2 as YFSETQ. As DNA, the CDR3 is TGCGCCAGCAGCTTGGCCCGGGGAGGGTTGGACACTGAAGCTTTCTTT. Translated, it gives CASSLARGGLDTEAFF.

This chain connects TRBV5-6 to TRBJ2-1, with 9 bases aligning to TRBD1. This CDR3 has 16 residues. The V and J ends lost 0 bases and 3 bases, in that order; junction bases with no gene match: 4. Germline assignment: CDR1 SGHDT and CDR2 YYEEEE. CDR3 DNA sequence: TGTGCCAGCAGCTTGGGGTCGACAGGGGGCTACAATGAGCAGTTCTTC. Protein sequence: CASSLGSTGGYNEQFF.

This clone has a single count. V gene TRBV27 combines with J gene TRBJ2-3, with 7 positions matching TRBD1. CDR1 and CDR2 (germline): MNHEY, SMNVEV (reference sequence). CDR3 length: 14 residues. V lost 5 bases to trimming and J lost 3 bases; unmatched junction nucleotides: 5. CDR3: CASSNPTGTDTQYF. In nucleotides, the CDR3 is TGTGCCAGCAGTAACCCGACAGGGACAGATACGCAGTATTTT.

The rearrangement links TRBV28 to TRBJ1-5; 7 bases align to TRBD1. The CDR3 runs to 15 residues. CDR1 is MDHEN and CDR2 is SYDVKM in the germline V gene. Germline trimming cut 6 bases from V and 1 base from J; bases unmatched to any gene: 6. CDR3 residues: CASRGTAGSNQPQHF. CDR3 nucleotide sequence: TGTGCCAGCAGGGGGACAGCGGGGAGCAATCAGCCCCAGCATTTT. Together with reference TRBV28 and TRBJ1-5, the CDR3 gives the full variable domain: DVKVTQSSRYLVKRTGEKVFLECVQDMDHENMFWYRQDPGLGLRLIYFSYDVKMKEKGDIPEGYSVSREKKERFSLILESASTNQTSMYLCASRGTAGSNQPQHFGDGTRLSIL.

This chain joins TRBV2 and TRBJ2-3; D is perhaps TRBD1 (7 bases). V was shortened by 3 bases and J by 5 bases, with 21 bases between the two germline ends. Per germline, CDR1 SNHLY and CDR2 FYNNEI. The CDR3 runs to 17 residues. CDR3 residues: CASSDRGGWREGDTQYF. The CDR3 DNA is TGTGCCAGCAGTGATAGAGGGGGCTGGAGGGAAGGAGATACGCAGTATTTT. Full variable domain (missing parts from reference TRBV2 and TRBJ2-3): EPEVTQTPSHQVTQMGQEVILRCVPISNHLYFYWYRQILGQKVEFLVSFYNNEISEKSEIFDDQFSVERPDGSNFTLKIRSTKLEDSAMYFCASSDRGGWREGDTQYFGPGTRLTVL.

This sequence joins TRBV5-6 and TRBJ2-5; no reliable D call. Germline lookup yields CDR1 SGHDT and CDR2 YYEEEE. V gave up 1 base and J gave up 5 bases, with 12 bases separating them. The CDR3 length is 14 residues. The CDR3 loop is CASSLLSSVETQYF. As DNA, the CDR3 is TGTGCCAGCAGCTTGTTATCCTCCGTGGAGACCCAGTACTTC.

The rearrangement links TRBV4-2 to TRBJ2-1, with D possibly matching TRBD2 (7 bases). Trimming pared 1 base from V and 5 bases from J, leaving 15 bases between. CDR1 and CDR2 (germline): LGHNA, YNFKEQ. This CDR3 is 16 amino acids long. The CDR3 here is CASSQVWRGLNNEQFF. The CDR3 DNA reads TGTGCCAGCAGCCAAGTGTGGCGGGGGCTTAACAATGAGCAGTTCTTC.

The chain recombines TRBV7-9 with TRBJ2-7, with D perhaps being TRBD1 or TRBD2 (5 bases each). V was cut by 5 bases and J by 2 bases, with 19 bases left in between. This CDR3 region has 16 residues. The germline CDR1 and CDR2 sequences are SEHNR and FQNEAQ (reference sequence). The CDR3 nucleotides are TGTGCCAGCAGCCCTCTTGGGGGAAAGCGGACCTACGAGCAGTACTTC. Protein sequence: CASSPLGGKRTYEQYF.

In this sample, this clone turned up once. The germline gene is not matched at one end of the junction; a read error may be the cause. The chain recombines TRBV29-1 with TRBJ1-6; D may be TRBD1 (6 bases). CDR1 and CDR2 (germline): SQVTM, ANQGSEA. There are 20 residues in the CDR3. CDR3 region: CSVKEPLEGHRSSYNSPLHF. CDR3 nucleotides: TGCAGCGTTAAAGAACCCTTAGAGGGACACCGGAGCTCCTATAATTCACCCCTCCACTTT.

This sequence joins TRBV5-1 and TRBJ2-5; 11 nucleotides agree with TRBD2. Per germline, CDR1 SGHRS and CDR2 YFSETQ. The CDR3 is 20 residues long. V lost 0 bases, J lost 1 base, and 14 bases stayed unmatched. CDR3 in amino acids: CASSLDELAGVGSAQETQYF. The CDR3 bases are TGCGCCAGCAGCTTGGATGAACTAGCGGGGGTAGGCTCCGCCCAAGAGACCCAGTACTTC. Looking up the rest from reference TRBV5-1 and TRBJ2-5 gives the full variable domain: KAGVTQTPRYLIKTRGQQVTLSCSPISGHRSVSWYQQTPGQGLQFLFEYFSETQRNKGNFPGRFSGRQFSNSRSEMNVSTLELGDSALYLCASSLDELAGVGSAQETQYFGPGTRLLVL.

A single count supports this clone. The J gene is TRBJ2-3, the V gene TRBV7-9; 10 nucleotides line up with TRBD2. Germline V gene lookup returns CDR1 SEHNR and CDR2 FQNEAQ (reference sequence). J gave up 5 bases and V 5 bases, and 13 bases lay outside the gene matches. The CDR3 length is 17 residues. The CDR3 protein is CASSPPVSGGPGDTQYF. In DNA, the CDR3 is TGTGCCAGCAGCCCCCCCGTTAGCGGGGGGCCCGGAGATACGCAGTATTTT.

The chain uses TRBV5-6 and TRBJ1-3; TRBD1 aligns across 9 bases. Germline trimming cut 3 bases from V and 2 bases from J; bases unmatched to any gene: 9. The CDR3 has 17 residues. Germline V lookup: CDR1 SGHDT, CDR2 YYEEEE. The CDR3 region is CASSSRPTGGPGNTIYF. The CDR3 coding sequence is TGTGCCAGCAGCTCCCGTCCGACAGGGGGACCTGGAAACACCATATATTTT.

This sequence joins TRBV27 and TRBJ2-5; possibly TRBD1 for D (8 bases). CDR1 is MNHEY, CDR2 SMNVEV, per germline (reference sequence). V was cut by 4 bases and J by 7 bases, with 19 bases left in between. There are 15 residues in the CDR3. CDR3 amino acids: CASSSPLTGEGTQYF. The CDR3 DNA reads TGTGCCAGCAGTTCCCCGCTGACAGGGGAGGGGACCCAGTACTTC.

As DNA, the CDR3 is TGTGCCAGCAGTTTAGGGATGAGCACTGAAGCTTTCTTT. This sequence encodes CASSLGMSTEAFF. V usage is TRBV28 and J usage is TRBJ1-1; D uncertain. Trimming took 2 bases from V and 4 from J, leaving 8 bases between them. CDR1 is MDHEN and CDR2 is SYDVKM in the germline V gene. The CDR3 runs to 13 residues.

In regard to this clone: Different DNA sequences within this sample yield the same CDR3. The rearrangement uses TRBV9 and TRBJ2-7; D remains unclear. Germline CDR1 reads SGDLS; CDR2 reads YYNGEE. This CDR3 has 13 amino acids. V lost 0 bases and J 2 bases, leaving 6 bases between the germline ends. CDR3 in amino acids: CASSVGTAYEQYF. CDR3 nucleotides: TGTGCCAGCAGCGTAGGTACAGCCTACGAGCAGTACTTC.

The J gene is TRBJ2-5, the V gene TRBV7-9; 7 positions match TRBD1. There are 16 residues in the CDR3. Germline CDR1 reads SEHNR; CDR2 reads FQNEAQ (reference sequence). The V segment lost 0 bases and the J segment 2 bases; nucleotides outside the gene matches: 6. CDR3 nucleotide sequence: TGTGCCAGCAGCTTAGCGCTTTCAGGGGGACAAGAGACCCAGTACTTC. Amino acids: CASSLALSGGQETQYF.

The chain recombines TRBV4-1 with TRBJ2-7; 8 nucleotides agree with TRBD2. CDR1 and CDR2 from the germline V gene are MGHRA and YSYEKL. This CDR3 has 17 residues. V shed 0 bases and J 2 bases; nucleotides not matched to a gene: 9. As DNA, the CDR3 is TGCGCCAGCAGCCAAGACCGGGGCGGGAGGCGCACCTACGAGCAGTACTTC. Its protein product is CASSQDRGGRRTYEQYF.

The chain has TRBV4-1 and TRBJ1-1; no firm D call. V lost 2 bases and J lost 3, with 13 bases in between. There are 15 residues in the CDR3. Germline V gives CDR1 MGHRA, CDR2 YSYEKL. CDR3 DNA: TGCGCCAGCAGCCAATCGGGCGCTGGGTACACTGAAGCTTTCTTT. Translating it yields CASSQSGAGYTEAFF.

J is TRBJ2-7 and V is TRBV5-6; tentative D call: TRBD2 (6 bases). The germline V and J ends were trimmed by 10 bases and 4 bases, with 21 bases remaining between them. This CDR3 has 14 residues. CDR1 SGHDT and CDR2 YYEEEE come from the germline V gene. The CDR3 protein is CASTGEGPSYEQYF. Here the CDR3 DNA reads TGTGCCTCCACGGGGGAAGGGCCCTCTTACGAGCAGTACTTC.

The chain joins TRBV7-9 to TRBJ2-1, with 13 positions matching TRBD2. J was trimmed by 1 base and V by 5 bases; bases with no gene match: 8. This CDR3 is built from 18 residues. Per the germline V gene, CDR1 is SEHNR and CDR2 is FQNEAQ (reference sequence). The CDR3 nucleotides read TGTGCCAGCAGCCCAGGGACTAGCGGGACGGGTTCCTACAATGAGCAGTTCTTC. Residues: CASSPGTSGTGSYNEQFF.

This rearrangement joins TRBV15 to TRBJ2-1; tentatively, D is TRBD1 or TRBD2 (6 bases each). V was pared by 1 base and J by 5 bases, with 9 bases between. CDR1 is LNHNV and CDR2 is YYDKDF in the germline V gene (reference sequence). The CDR3 consists of 14 residues. CDR3 coding DNA: TGTGCCACCAGCAGAGGGGGGGCCGACAATGAGCAGTTCTTC. The encoded protein is CATSRGGADNEQFF.

This chain connects TRBV19 to TRBJ1-1; TRBD1 might be the D (5 bases). V lost 3 bases to trimming and J lost 6 bases, with 11 bases between them. The CDR3 loop spans 13 amino acids. Germline values: CDR1 LNHDA, CDR2 SQIVND (reference sequence). The CDR3 bases are TGTGCCAGTAGTATTGACCTAGGGGCTGAAGCTTTCTTT. It is translated as CASSIDLGAEAFF.

This chain links TRBV5-1 with TRBJ1-3; 9 bases match TRBD1. J gave up 3 bases and V 1 base, and 8 bases lay outside the gene matches. This CDR3 has 17 amino acids. Germline V CDR1 and CDR2: SGHRS, YFSETQ. CDR3 in DNA: TGCGCCAGCAGCTTGACGGCACAGGGGGCGTTTGGAAACACCATATATTTT. Amino acids: CASSLTAQGAFGNTIYF.

CDR3 loop: CASSQWRTLGDEQFF. CDR3 nucleotide sequence: TGTGCCAGCAGCCAATGGAGGACCCTGGGAGATGAGCAGTTCTTC. This chain joins TRBV9 and TRBJ2-1; D might be TRBD2 (5 bases). Trimming stripped 4 bases from V and 8 bases from J, with 19 bases between. Germline CDR1 is SGDLS and CDR2 is YYNGEE. This CDR3 has 15 amino acids.

The chain uses TRBV7-2 and TRBJ2-1; TRBD2 agrees at 9 bases. Germline trimming cut 3 bases from V and 4 bases from J; bases unmatched to any gene: 1. There are 14 residues in the CDR3. CDR1 is SGHTA, CDR2 FQGNSA, per germline. The CDR3 is CASSFSGGYNEQFF. In DNA form, the CDR3 reads TGTGCCAGCAGCTTTAGCGGGGGATACAATGAGCAGTTCTTC. The full variable domain, completed using reference TRBV7-2 and TRBJ2-1, is GAGVSQSPSNKVTEKGKDVELRCDPISGHTALYWYRQSLGQGLEFLIYFQGNSAPDKSGLPSDRFSAERTGGSVSTLTIQRTQQEDSAVYLCASSFSGGYNEQFFGPGTRLTVL.

This sequence joins TRBV4-3 and TRBJ2-3, with 9 nucleotides matching TRBD2. CDR3 size: 17 residues. V gave up 0 bases and J gave up 3 bases; unmatched junction bases: 7. CDR1 and CDR2 (germline): LGHNA, YSLEER. The CDR3 protein is CASSQEGGRAETDTQYF. The CDR3, as DNA: TGCGCCAGCAGCCAAGAGGGCGGGAGGGCCGAGACAGATACGCAGTATTTT.

This chain links TRBV5-6 with TRBJ2-5; the D is unclear. Trimming removed 4 bases at V and 5 bases at J, with 9 bases between. Germline V CDR1 and CDR2: SGHDT, YYEEEE. CDR3 length: 12 residues. CDR3: CASSHWDETQYF. The CDR3 DNA reads as TGTGCCAGCAGCCACTGGGATGAGACCCAGTACTTC.

This chain uses TRBV7-8 with TRBJ2-3, with D possibly being TRBD1 (5 bases). V was shortened by 1 base and J by 10 bases, with 12 bases between the two germline ends. The CDR3 is 13 residues long. Germline CDR1 reads SGHVS; CDR2 reads FQNEAQ. CDR3 DNA: TGTGCCAGCAGCTTAGGGGGCACAATTGCGCAGTATTTT. Its protein product is CASSLGGTIAQYF.

The chain employs TRBV6-1 and TRBJ2-7; 7 bases line up with TRBD1. Germline trimming cut 6 bases from V and 7 bases from J; bases unmatched to any gene: 9. CDR1 MNHNS and CDR2 SASEGT come from the germline V gene. This CDR3 spans 13 amino acids. The CDR3 sequence: CASSQEGAWEQYF. DNA of the CDR3: TGTGCCAGCAGCCAAGAGGGGGCTTGGGAGCAGTACTTC.

This clone was observed once. This chain joins TRBV5-1 and TRBJ2-7, with D possibly TRBD1 on 6 matching bases. The V end was cut by 0 bases, the J end by 5 bases, with 18 bases between. This CDR3 comprises 16 residues. Germline V gene sequence: CDR1 SGHRS, CDR2 YFSETQ. CDR3 amino acids: CASSLEASRGIDEQYF. The DNA for the CDR3 is TGCGCCAGCAGCTTGGAGGCTTCCAGGGGTATTGACGAGCAGTACTTC.

The rearrangement links TRBV7-6 to TRBJ2-3; TRBD1 is a possible D gene (6 bases). CDR1 and CDR2 from the germline V gene are SGHVS and FNYEAQ. V was shortened by 5 bases and J by 3 bases, with 24 bases between the two germline ends. This CDR3 contains 18 residues. The CDR3 protein is CASSPLVGRGSRTDTQYF. The CDR3 DNA is TGTGCCAGCAGCCCCCTCGTGGGCAGGGGCAGCCGGACAGATACGCAGTATTTT.